The subject of this entry is one T cell receptor beta chain. The table came from immunoSEQ multiplex PCR; TCRdb's copy has only in-frame clones and leaves some out. The sample lists under 250,000 clones, approximately 85% occurring once. This record comes from a study of blood T cell repertoires in COVID-19. As for the study in general: Collection of acute and convalescent COVID-19 samples took place in the United States, Italy and Spain. From T cells, B-cell-depleted T cells, or PBMCs came the material, which was cDNA or gDNA.

CDR3 length: 12 residues. Trimming cost V 3 bases and J 5 bases, with 7 bases left between them. CDR1 SEHNR and CDR2 FQNEAQ come from the germline V gene (reference sequence). J is TRBJ1-1 and V is TRBV7-9; tentatively, D is TRBD1 (5 bases). This receptor was taken from a woman of 80 years or more with COVID-19, enrolled during active disease. Sequenced material: peripheral blood. The CDR3 loop is CASSFAGTEAFF. In DNA, the CDR3 is TGTGCCAGCAGCTTTGCAGGGACTGAAGCTTTCTTT.